These 25 T cell receptor beta chains share one sample of origin, sequenced in a study of T cell changes during pregnancy in multiple sclerosis. Sequencing used immunoSEQ multiplex PCR; TCRdb keeps in-frame clones, though not all of them. The sample records 58,000 or so clones, about 88% being singletons. This specimen consisted of peripheral blood, obtained after pregnancy. The receptors were sampled from a female donor with multiple sclerosis, enrolled in a pregnancy study.

This sequence joins TRBV4-3 and TRBJ1-4, with D possibly matching TRBD1 (5 bases). The CDR3 sequence is 15 residues long. Germline CDR1 and CDR2: LGHNA and YSLEER. V lost 1 base and J lost 5, with 11 bases in between. CDR3 residues: CASSQVRGGNEKLFF. In DNA form, the CDR3 reads TGCGCCAGCAGCCAAGTTAGGGGCGGAAATGAAAAACTGTTTTTT.

V usage is TRBV6-5 and J usage is TRBJ1-4; TRBD1 matches 7 bases. Germline V CDR1 and CDR2: MNHEY, SVGAGI. The CDR3 has 15 residues. With V trimmed by 6 bases and J by 4 bases, 8 bases remained unmatched. The CDR3 region has the DNA TGTGCCAGCAGCCCCAGGGGGGAGGTTAATGAAAAACTGTTTTTT. Protein: CASSPRGEVNEKLFF.

The genes are TRBV5-4 and TRBJ2-3; unclear D gene. The CDR3 totals 11 residues. Germline CDR1 is SGHNT and CDR2 is YYREEE (reference sequence). Between the trimmed V and J ends, which lost 2 bases and 6 bases, there was a span of 4 bases. CDR3 residues: CASSFGDTQYF. CDR3 sequence (DNA): TGTGCCAGCAGCTTCGGGGATACGCAGTATTTT.

The V call is TRBV5-8, the J call TRBJ1-4, with 9 bases identical to TRBD1. The V and J ends lost 4 bases and 2 bases, in that order; junction bases with no gene match: 6. The length of the CDR3 is 16 residues. The germline V gene encodes CDR1 SGHTS and CDR2 YDEGEE. This CDR3 is CASSPGQGYTNEKLFF. In nucleotides, the CDR3 is TGTGCCAGCAGCCCGGGACAGGGTTACACTAATGAAAAACTGTTTTTT.

V is TRBV14 and J is TRBJ2-3, with 13 bases lining up with TRBD2. This CDR3 contains 18 residues. J was trimmed by 4 bases and V by 2 bases; bases with no gene match: 9. Germline V gives CDR1 SGHDN, CDR2 FVKESK. The CDR3 DNA sequence: TGTGCCAGCAGCCAATGGACTAGCGGGGGACCCAGGGCAGATACGCAGTATTTT. It codes for CASSQWTSGGPRADTQYF.

The chain couples TRBV9 to TRBJ1-5, with D possibly matching TRBD1 (6 bases). This CDR3 region has 14 residues. V dropped 0 bases and J dropped 6 bases, with 10 bases sitting between them. Germline V gene data show CDR1 as SGDLS and CDR2 as YYNGEE. CDR3: CASSVGGGGQPQHF. The CDR3 nucleotides are TGTGCCAGCAGCGTAGGAGGGGGGGGTCAGCCCCAGCATTTT.

The gene calls are TRBV19 and TRBJ2-1, with D possibly TRBD1 on 6 matching bases. There are 11 residues in the CDR3. From germline, CDR1 is LNHDA and CDR2 SQIVND (reference sequence). V was clipped by 6 bases and J by 13 bases, with 13 bases between them. CDR3 residues: CASSRRTEQFF. DNA for the CDR3: TGTGCCAGTAGCCGGAGGACAGAACAGTTCTTC.

The genes are TRBV27 and TRBJ2-1, with 14 bases matching TRBD2. Germline CDR1 reads MNHEY; CDR2 reads SMNVEV (reference sequence). After removal of 7 bases from V and 8 bases from J, the junction contained 13 bases not matched to a gene. This CDR3 has 17 residues. CDR3 residues: CASTLRTSGGFQHEQFF. DNA of the CDR3: TGTGCCAGCACCCTTCGGACTAGCGGGGGGTTTCAGCATGAGCAGTTCTTC.

The chain employs TRBV15 and TRBJ1-2; D gene unclear. V lost 2 bases, J lost 6 bases, and 16 bases lay in between. The length of the CDR3 is 15 residues. Germline V gives CDR1 LNHNV, CDR2 YYDKDF (reference sequence). In nucleotides, the CDR3 is TGTGCCACCAGCAGATCGGTCGAGGAGTTCAATGGCTACACCTTC. It specifies CATSRSVEEFNGYTF.

The rearrangement joins TRBV28 to TRBJ1-4; 7 nucleotides line up with TRBD1. Germline V gene sequence: CDR1 MDHEN, CDR2 SYDVKM. This CDR3 has 20 amino acids. J was trimmed by 0 bases and V by 5 bases; bases with no gene match: 18. DNA for the CDR3: TGTGCCAGCAGTATTTCTACAGGGGAGCTTCGACTCGCAACTAATGAAAAACTGTTTTTT. It specifies CASSISTGELRLATNEKLFF.

This clone was counted a single time. The rearrangement joins TRBV5-1 to TRBJ2-3; maybe TRBD2 (7 bases). The V gene lost 6 bases and the J gene lost 2 bases, with 16 bases spanning the gap. Germline V gives CDR1 SGHRS, CDR2 YFSETQ. This CDR3 contains 15 residues. The DNA of the CDR3 is TGCGCCAGCACCCAGAGGGGGGGGCCCACAGATACGCAGTATTTT. This codes for CASTQRGGPTDTQYF.

The rearrangement links TRBV18 to TRBJ1-1; D ambiguous. CDR1 is KGHSH, CDR2 LQKENI, per germline. V was cut by 6 bases and J by 5 bases, with 13 bases left in between. There are 13 residues in the CDR3. The CDR3 region has the DNA TGTGCCAGCTCCCCTGCCGAGGCGACTGAAGCTTTCTTT. Translation gives CASSPAEATEAFF.

The chain recombines TRBV7-9 with TRBJ1-1; D unresolved. This CDR3 is built from 15 residues. Germline V gene lookup returns CDR1 SEHNR and CDR2 FQNEAQ (reference sequence). V lost 2 bases and J 5 bases, leaving 15 bases between the germline ends. This chain's CDR3 is CASSLRPRGETEAFF. The CDR3 DNA is TGTGCCAGCAGCTTAAGGCCCCGGGGTGAAACTGAAGCTTTCTTT.

The chain couples TRBV9 to TRBJ1-1, with 10 bases matching TRBD1. Germline V gives CDR1 SGDLS, CDR2 YYNGEE. V lost 3 bases, J lost 2 bases, and 10 bases stayed unmatched. The CDR3 covers 17 residues. The CDR3: CASSASARDRGNTEAFF. The CDR3 DNA reads as TGTGCCAGCAGCGCATCGGCTCGGGACAGGGGAAACACTGAAGCTTTCTTT. Drawing the rest from reference TRBV9 and TRBJ1-1, the complete variable domain is DSGVTQTPKHLITATGQRVTLRCSPRSGDLSVYWYQQSLDQGLQFLIQYYNGEERAKGNILERFSAQQFPDLHSELNLSSLELGDSALYFCASSASARDRGNTEAFFGQGTRLTVV.

The rearrangement links TRBV4-2 to TRBJ2-1; weak D call: TRBD1 (6 bases). Germline V gene sequence: CDR1 LGHNA, CDR2 YNFKEQ. Trimming stripped 0 bases from V and 1 base from J, with 16 bases between. The CDR3 is 18 amino acids. Written as DNA, the CDR3 is TGTGCCAGCAGCCAAGATTGGGCACAGGGTGGGTCCTACAATGAGCAGTTCTTC. It translates to CASSQDWAQGGSYNEQFF.

The chain has TRBV14 and TRBJ1-6; the D gene is possibly TRBD1 (6 bases). The CDR3 runs to 14 residues. Germline CDR1 SGHDN, CDR2 FVKESK. Trimming left V 0 bases short and J 8 bases short, with 8 bases between. The CDR3 sequence is CASSQEQGYSPLHF. CDR3 sequence (DNA): TGTGCCAGCAGCCAAGAACAGGGATATTCACCCCTCCACTTT.

This clone is a singleton in its sample. V is TRBV15 and J is TRBJ1-2; D is undetermined. The CDR3 is 14 residues long. V gave up 1 base and J gave up 4 bases, with 10 bases separating them. Germline V CDR1 and CDR2: LNHNV, YYDKDF (reference sequence). CDR3 protein: CATSRAGLGYGYTF. DNA of the CDR3: TGTGCCACCAGCAGAGCGGGTTTAGGCTATGGCTACACCTTC.

The DNA of the CDR3 is TGCGCCAGCAGCTTAGACAGACGGGTGGTAAATTCACCCCTCCACTTT. As protein: CASSLDRRVVNSPLHF. This chain connects TRBV5-1 to TRBJ1-6, with D maybe TRBD1 (5 bases). The CDR3 is 16 residues long. The germline CDR1 and CDR2 sequences are SGHRS and YFSETQ. The V end lost 2 bases, the J end lost 7 bases, and 16 bases lay between the germline ends.

CDR3 coding DNA: TGTGCCAGCACACCAGGGAGAAACACCATATATTTT. It specifies CASTPGRNTIYF. The V and J genes are TRBV2 and TRBJ1-3; a possible D gene is TRBD1 (5 bases). The CDR3 extends over 12 amino acids. Germline V gene data show CDR1 as SNHLY and CDR2 as FYNNEI. V was trimmed by 7 bases and J by 5 bases, leaving 9 bases between them.

The chain combines TRBV30 with TRBJ1-1, with a weak D call TRBD1 (5 bases). V lost 2 bases and J 1 base, leaving 8 bases between the germline ends. Germline V gene sequence: CDR1 GTSNPN, CDR2 SVGIG (reference sequence). The CDR3 consists of 13 residues. CDR3 sequence (DNA): TGTGCCTGGAGTCCAGGGTGGAACACTGAAGCTTTCTTT. Translating it yields CAWSPGWNTEAFF.

The chain carries TRBV5-1 and TRBJ1-1; TRBD1 might be the D (6 bases). Germline V CDR1 and CDR2: SGHRS, YFSETQ. Trimming took 0 bases from V and 6 from J, leaving 18 bases between them. The CDR3 covers 16 residues. The CDR3: CASSLGQGFGGPEAFF. The CDR3 DNA reads TGCGCCAGCAGCTTGGGGCAGGGATTCGGGGGGCCTGAAGCTTTCTTT.

The chain combines TRBV7-2 with TRBJ2-7; 12 bases are shared with TRBD1. The CDR3 is made up of 15 amino acids. V was clipped by 0 bases and J by 5 bases; unmatched bases: 2. Germline values: CDR1 SGHTA, CDR2 FQGNSA. The CDR3 loop reads CASSLAGQGADEQYF. CDR3 nucleotides: TGTGCCAGCAGCTTAGCGGGACAGGGGGCGGACGAGCAGTACTTC.

V gene TRBV7-9 combines with J gene TRBJ1-2; D might be TRBD1 (6 bases). The CDR3 contains 13 residues. The germline CDR1 and CDR2 sequences are SEHNR and FQNEAQ (reference sequence). V lost 3 bases, J lost 8 bases, and 13 bases lay in between. CDR3 in DNA: TGTGCCAGCAGCTTTGGACAGCTCGACGGCTACACCTTC. As protein: CASSFGQLDGYTF.

V gene TRBV4-3 combines with J gene TRBJ2-7; 8 bases align to TRBD1. This CDR3 contains 15 residues. The germline CDR1 and CDR2 sequences are LGHNA and YSLEER. The V and J ends lost 0 bases and 6 bases, in that order; junction bases with no gene match: 7. The CDR3 sequence: CASSQDAGQGREQYF. CDR3 sequence (DNA): TGCGCCAGCAGCCAAGATGCAGGACAGGGTCGCGAGCAGTACTTC.

This clone was counted once. The CDR3 protein is CASSQGTDSEAFF. The CDR3, as DNA: TGTGCCAGCAGTCAGGGGACGGACTCTGAAGCTTTCTTT. The chain is built from TRBV6-5 and TRBJ1-1; TRBD1 is a possible D gene (6 bases). The CDR3 is 13 residues long. The germline V gene encodes CDR1 MNHEY and CDR2 SVGAGI. Trimming removed 5 bases from V and 6 bases from J, with 13 bases in between.